The rows below give T cell receptor beta chains drawn from one sample of a study of T cells after yellow fever vaccination. TCRdb reanalysed the 5' RACE reads using MiXCR and keeps one entry per CDR3 protein. The table includes approximately 160,000 distinct CDR3 sequences, around 8.5% detected once. The sequencing used CD8+ T cells sorted from PBMCs, collected 45 days after the yellow fever booster vaccination. These receptors were obtained from a man between 18 and 35 years old who received the YFV17D yellow fever vaccine. Each CDR3 is given without its conserved first and last residue.

v_call	j_call	cdr3_aa
TRBV7-2	TRBJ1-5	ASSLGKQQYSNQPQH
TRBV6-2/TRBV6-3	TRBJ2-2	ASSYAAGELF
TRBV12-3/TRBV12-4	TRBJ1-2	ASSPGGGHGYT
TRBV7-9	TRBJ2-5	ASSLEQHQETQY
TRBV7-7	TRBJ1-2	ASSPILPGTERISTNYGYT
TRBV5-1	TRBJ1-1	ASSLRNLAGNTEAF
TRBV6-1	TRBJ1-1	ASSEAPTGGTEAF
TRBV12-3/TRBV12-4	TRBJ1-1	ASSFRNTEAF
TRBV4-2	TRBJ2-1	ASSDGTSGEYNEQF
TRBV20-1	TRBJ2-7	SARGLAGSYEQY
TRBV10-2	TRBJ1-5	ASSDRTSASNQPQH
TRBV4-1	TRBJ2-1	ASSLLSGVSSYNEQF
TRBV10-3	TRBJ2-2	AISESISPATGELF
TRBV28	TRBJ2-1	ASSLSVGRGSEQF
TRBV15	TRBJ2-1	ATSRGRGFGVSYNEQF
TRBV12-3/TRBV12-4	TRBJ1-5	ASSFGENQPQH
TRBV28	TRBJ2-1	ASSLTGLAGGQVEYNEQF
TRBV5-1	TRBJ2-1	ASRLAGGPEQF
TRBV25-1	TRBJ1-1	ASSEGGLGPGNTEAF
TRBV2	TRBJ1-1	ASTKTENTEAF
TRBV6-2/TRBV6-3	TRBJ1-1	ASSWDSVNTEAF
TRBV5-6	TRBJ2-7	ASSYGTSGVYEQY
TRBV6-1	TRBJ2-2	ASRRGAYTGELF
TRBV30	TRBJ2-1	AWSVGGWNEQF
TRBV20-1	TRBJ2-2	SARAGPNTGELF
TRBV30	TRBJ1-4	AWSPGRLYTNEKLF
TRBV27	TRBJ2-7	ASSYGVGSNYEQY
TRBV5-1	TRBJ1-5	ASSPQGANNQPQH
TRBV11-2	TRBJ2-5	AIGAETQY
TRBV7-8	TRBJ2-7	ASSFGAGNYEQY
TRBV6-5	TRBJ2-1	ATGTGNNEQF
TRBV5-5	TRBJ2-7	ASSRRTGAYEQY
TRBV5-4	TRBJ1-2	ASSLPEPAGYT
TRBV7-8	TRBJ2-7	ASSLAGLGVAEQY
TRBV27	TRBJ2-3	ASSLVGGTDTQY
TRBV18	TRBJ2-3	ASSPTSATTTDTQY
TRBV15	TRBJ1-4	ATSRTGGGFTNEKLF
TRBV10-3	TRBJ1-2	AISEEGGAYGYT
TRBV7-9	TRBJ2-7	ASRHYRDEQY
TRBV29-1	TRBJ2-2	SVEGLRDTGELF
TRBV4-1	TRBJ2-6	ASSLQGLGGANVLT
TRBV6-5	TRBJ2-4	ASSYDKGSAKNIQY
TRBV5-1	TRBJ2-1	ASSLSSRVSYNEQF
TRBV9	TRBJ1-6	ASSSLGEVGSPLH